This T cell receptor (beta chain) is from a study of blood T cell repertoires in COVID-19. As processed by the authors: The authors estimated nucleated cell counts from reference gene primer amplification. Generated by immunoSEQ multiplex PCR, the TCRdb table keeps only in-frame clones and is missing some. The D gene and trimming were derived from the DNA, and the V and J assignments and clone size from that table. The sample has 100,000 to 150,000 clones; about 84% are singletons. The CDR3 is made up of 14 amino acids. Germline assignment: CDR1 SGHRS and CDR2 YFSETQ. V was shortened by 0 bases and J by 1 base, with 6 bases between the two germline ends.

Sequencing used peripheral blood. The gene calls are TRBV5-1 and TRBJ2-3, with D unresolved. The TCR was taken from a man aged 55 to 70 with acute or convalescent COVID-19. The CDR3 loop reads CASSLGARTDTQYF. CDR3 in DNA: TGCGCCAGCAGCTTGGGGGCTCGCACAGATACGCAGTATTTT.